This T cell receptor beta chain is drawn from a study of graft-versus-host responses after intestinal transplantation. Study as a whole: Recipients uniformly received anti-thymocyte globulin induction, followed by tacrolimus and steroids for 3 to 4 years.

Trimming removed 3 bases at V and 7 bases at J, with 16 bases between. Germline V gives CDR1 LGHNT, CDR2 FRNRAP. There are 14 residues in the CDR3. Regarding this clone: Its cognate antigen is unknown.

Clones were read by immunoSEQ multiplex PCR, and TCRdb kept only the in-frame ones, dropping some. Of 100,000 to 120,000 clones in the sample, 80% to 95% were seen once. Study-level points and caveats: Recipient marrow harbored GvH clones, some of which surfaced first in ileum or blood.

V gene TRBV12-5 combines with J gene TRBJ2-7; possibly TRBD1 for D (5 bases). Here the sequenced sample was unstimulated CD8+ T cells sorted from spleen or lymph node cells, taken before intestinal transplant. This receptor was identified in a human donor who received an intestinal transplant. CDR3 loop: CASGLGQGWVEQYF. In nucleotides, the CDR3 is TGTGCTAGTGGTTTAGGACAAGGATGGGTAGAGCAGTACTTC.